Sequencing of this T cell receptor beta chain was carried out in a study of human T cells and chemical hapten exposure. Time point reported: patch test 3, about 24 weeks after DPC sensitization. Regarding treatment: therapeutic diphenylcyclopropenone sensitization with weekly scalp DPC. This clonotype was counted between two and nine times. CDR1 and CDR2 (germline): MGHRA, YSYEKL. Trimming cost V 1 base and J 7 bases; bases outside gene matches: 15. CDR3 length: 18 residues. Individual cDNA molecules in this library carried unique molecular identifiers. Per the original data handling: Individual samples carried between about 20,000 and 700,000 TCRs, with about 88,000 as the median. In TCRdb, the RACE reads were re-called with MiXCR into one record per CDR3 protein. These V and J calls are TCRdb output, not the study's own analysis. The sample shows 150,000 to 200,000 distinct CDR3 sequences, approximately 30% of them seen only once.

The material was whole blood, obtained in connection with sensitization to the hapten diphenylcyclopropenone (DPC). The TCR originated in a woman under 30 with alopecia areata. Some clones in this sample may be carry-over from other donors' samples. The rearrangement uses TRBV4-1 and TRBJ2-1; 8 bases agree with TRBD1. The CDR3 here is CASSQALTKRTGLNEQFF. The DNA of the CDR3 is TGCGCCAGCAGCCAAGCCCTCACTAAAAGGACAGGGTTAAATGAGCAGTTCTTC.